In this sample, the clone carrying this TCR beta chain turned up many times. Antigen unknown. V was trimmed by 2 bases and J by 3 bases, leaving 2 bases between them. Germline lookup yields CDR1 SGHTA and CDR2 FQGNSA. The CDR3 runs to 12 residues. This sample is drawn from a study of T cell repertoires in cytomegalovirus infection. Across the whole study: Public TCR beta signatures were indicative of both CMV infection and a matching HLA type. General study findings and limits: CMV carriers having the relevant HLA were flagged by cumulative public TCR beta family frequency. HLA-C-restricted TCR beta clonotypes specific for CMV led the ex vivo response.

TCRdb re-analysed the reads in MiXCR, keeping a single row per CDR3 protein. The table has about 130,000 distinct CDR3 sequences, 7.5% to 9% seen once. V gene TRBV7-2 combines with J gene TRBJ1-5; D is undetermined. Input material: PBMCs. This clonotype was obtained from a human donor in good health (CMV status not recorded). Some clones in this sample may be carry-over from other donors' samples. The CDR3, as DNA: TGTGCCAGCAGCTTATTCAATCAGCCCCAGCATTTT. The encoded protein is CASSLFNQPQHF.